This TCR beta chain was profiled in a study of T cells and Merkel cell carcinoma outcomes (dated by TCRdb to the early 2020s). For the study in its entirety: The study examined the tumor T-cell repertoire together with T-cell density as predictors of clinical outcome in patients with Merkel cell carcinoma. The investigation overall reported the following: The combination of T-cell repertoire features and T-cell density was reported to predict clinical outcomes in patients with Merkel cell carcinoma.

Library creation used the immunoSEQ multiplex PCR assay. The table was pulled from immuneACCESS by TCRdb, which kept in-frame rearrangements only. Such tables lose some clones; where checked, under half of the loss comes from unresolved V genes, and the rest has no known cause. The sample table lists approximately 7,000 clones, around 91% of them with a count of one. The top ten constitute 2.8% of the sample. The CDR3 covers 14 residues, taking in both the cysteine and the phenylalanine. The DNA shown is the 42-base CDR3, in frame from base 1. Trimming accounts for 5 bases at V and 3 bases at J, while the number of junction bases matched to no gene is 6. CDR1 LNHDA and CDR2 SQIVND were looked up in the germline V gene (reference sequence). Samples came from patients with Merkel cell carcinoma. On this clone: Its target antigen remains unknown. The record has no base qualities; no much larger clone is one base away.

This TCR came from a human donor with Merkel cell carcinoma. The sequenced sample was tumor tissue from Merkel cell carcinoma. The chain is made from TRBV19 and TRBJ2-5, and 7 bases in between align with TRBD1. The CDR3 corresponds to CASSSRDSKETQYF. The nucleotides are TGTGCCAGTAGTTCAAGGGACAGTAAAGAGACCCAGTACTTC.